Shown below are 21 T cell receptor beta chains from a single sample sequenced in a study of cytomegalovirus exposure and HLA in healthy donors. The PCR made use of 60 Vbeta and 13 Jbeta primers. Generated by immunoSEQ multiplex PCR, the TCRdb table keeps only in-frame clones and is missing some. This table holds more than 95,000 clones, approximately 87% found once. Sequencing was carried out using PBMCs. These receptors came from a man aged 18-30 years in good health and CMV-seropositive.

The V call is TRBV18, the J call TRBJ2-7; 7 positions agree with TRBD1. The J segment lost 2 bases and the V segment lost 0 bases, leaving 7 bases of the junction unmatched. The CDR3 is 16 amino acids. Germline CDR1 KGHSH, CDR2 LQKENI. CDR3 coding DNA: TGTGCCAGCTCACCACCGAGGCAGGGGGTAGCCTACGAGCAGTACTTC. This gives the protein CASSPPRQGVAYEQYF.

The rearrangement joins TRBV19 to TRBJ2-3; 9 nucleotides agree with TRBD1. Looked up from germline, CDR1 is LNHDA and CDR2 is SQIVND (reference sequence). This CDR3 has 16 amino acids. Trimming took 3 bases from V and 0 from J; bases not matched to a gene: 4. CDR3 protein: CASSIGTGISTDTQYF. CDR3 coding DNA: TGTGCCAGTAGTATCGGGACAGGGATAAGCACAGATACGCAGTATTTT. Full variable domain (outside the CDR3, taken from reference TRBV19 and TRBJ2-3): DGGITQSPKYLFRKEGQNVTLSCEQNLNHDAMYWYRQDPGQGLRLIYYSQIVNDFQKGDIAEGYSVSREKKESFPLTVTSAQKNPTAFYLCASSIGTGISTDTQYFGPGTRLTVL.

This sequence joins TRBV6-5 and TRBJ1-2, with TRBD1 matching over 9 bases. Germline V gene sequence: CDR1 MNHEY, CDR2 SVGAGI. The CDR3 length is 14 residues. J was trimmed by 6 bases and V by 6 bases; bases with no gene match: 8. The CDR3 sequence: CASSTWTGDNGYTF. The CDR3 DNA is TGTGCCAGCAGCACCTGGACAGGGGATAATGGCTACACCTTC.

The V and J genes are TRBV10-2 and TRBJ2-4; 10 nucleotides match TRBD2. The CDR3 extends over 16 amino acids. With 3 bases clipped from V and 0 bases from J, the junction kept 2 bases outside the gene matches. Germline lookup yields CDR1 WSHSY and CDR2 SAAADI. The CDR3 region is CASSDTSGVAKNIQYF. The DNA of the CDR3 is TGCGCCAGCAGTGATACTAGCGGGGTAGCCAAAAACATTCAGTACTTC.

The chain recombines TRBV5-1 with TRBJ2-3; 7 positions match TRBD2. Unmatched junction bases numbered 14, after V lost 4 bases and J lost 0 bases. Germline V gene sequence: CDR1 SGHRS, CDR2 YFSETQ. The CDR3 length is 18 residues. This CDR3 is CASSEKRGGPSSTDTQYF. CDR3 bases: TGCGCCAGCAGCGAAAAGCGGGGAGGACCTTCTAGCACAGATACGCAGTATTTT. Supplemented by reference TRBV5-1 and TRBJ2-3, the full variable domain reads KAGVTQTPRYLIKTRGQQVTLSCSPISGHRSVSWYQQTPGQGLQFLFEYFSETQRNKGNFPGRFSGRQFSNSRSEMNVSTLELGDSALYLCASSEKRGGPSSTDTQYFGPGTRLTVL.

The J gene is TRBJ1-5, the V gene TRBV5-6; 10 nucleotides line up with TRBD1. Germline CDR1 reads SGHDT; CDR2 reads YYEEEE. V was pared by 0 bases and J by 5 bases, with 2 bases of the junction left unmatched. The CDR3 length is 15 residues. The CDR3, as DNA: TGTGCCAGCAGCTTGGGGACAGGGGGGGATCAGCCCCAGCATTTT. This translates into CASSLGTGGDQPQHF.

This clone was seen only once. The rearrangement joins TRBV9 to TRBJ1-1; 7 positions match TRBD1. The CDR3 has 12 residues. The V segment lost 4 bases and the J segment 6 bases; nucleotides outside the gene matches: 3. Germline CDR1 SGDLS, CDR2 YYNGEE. DNA of the CDR3: TGTGCCAGCAGCCTGACAGGGTCTGAAGCTTTCTTT. This gives the protein CASSLTGSEAFF. Combining the CDR3 with reference TRBV9 and TRBJ1-1 gives the whole variable domain DSGVTQTPKHLITATGQRVTLRCSPRSGDLSVYWYQQSLDQGLQFLIQYYNGEERAKGNILERFSAQQFPDLHSELNLSSLELGDSALYFCASSLTGSEAFFGQGTRLTVV.

CDR3 in amino acids: CSAYDNPEAFF. The CDR3 DNA reads TGCAGTGCTTATGACAACCCTGAAGCTTTCTTT. This sequence joins TRBV20-1 and TRBJ1-1; no clear D gene. Trimming took off 5 bases at V and 6 bases at J, with 10 bases between the two ends. The CDR3 is made up of 11 amino acids. The V gene's germline CDR1 is DFQATT and CDR2 SNEGSKA (reference sequence).

The genes are TRBV25-1 and TRBJ2-7; D might be TRBD1 (5 bases). The CDR3 runs to 15 residues. Germline values: CDR1 MGHDK, CDR2 SYGVNS. Trimming took 6 bases from V and 4 from J, leaving 19 bases between them. The CDR3 DNA reads as TGTGCCAGCAGCCCCCCCCGGGTACAGGTTTACGAGCAGTACTTC. This codes for CASSPPRVQVYEQYF.

This clone is a singleton in its sample. J is TRBJ2-7 and V is TRBV13, with D possibly matching TRBD2 (6 bases). Trimming removed 0 bases at V and 7 bases at J, with 7 bases between. CDR3 size: 12 residues. Looked up from germline, CDR1 is PRHDT and CDR2 is FYEKMQ (reference sequence). CDR3 residues: CASSLGAGEQYF. CDR3 nucleotide sequence: TGTGCCAGCAGCTTAGGGGCGGGGGAGCAGTACTTC.

The chain links TRBV4-1 to TRBJ2-3; the match to TRBD2 covers 13 bases. This CDR3 contains 17 residues. V shed 2 bases and J 3 bases; nucleotides not matched to a gene: 5. Looked up from germline, CDR1 is MGHRA and CDR2 is YSYEKL. CDR3 sequence: CASSQPGTSGTTDTQYF. The CDR3 DNA sequence: TGCGCCAGCAGCCAACCTGGGACTAGCGGGACGACAGATACGCAGTATTTT.

In its sample, this clone was seen once. V usage is TRBV19 and J usage is TRBJ2-3; D is unresolved. The germline V and J ends were trimmed by 9 bases and 1 base, with 11 bases remaining between them. Germline CDR1 reads LNHDA; CDR2 reads SQIVND (reference sequence). The CDR3 extends over 13 amino acids. The CDR3 DNA sequence: TGTGCCAGCTCACCAGTGGGCACAGATACGCAGTATTTT. Amino acids: CASSPVGTDTQYF.

This chain joins TRBV6-1 and TRBJ1-1, with unresolved D. Trimming left V 8 bases short and J 4 bases short, with 8 bases between. Germline CDR1 and CDR2: MNHNS and SASEGT. The CDR3 totals 11 residues. CDR3 in amino acids: CASSRGTEAFF. CDR3 DNA: TGTGCCAGCTCACGGGGCACTGAAGCTTTCTTT.

The genes are TRBV13 and TRBJ2-5, with 11 nucleotides matching TRBD2. Trimming took 5 bases from V and 2 from J; bases not matched to a gene: 7. This CDR3 has 16 amino acids. CDR1 is PRHDT, CDR2 FYEKMQ, per germline (reference sequence). CDR3 sequence (DNA): TGTGCCAGCAGCCATAGACTAGCGGGACAACAAGAGACCCAGTACTTC. Translating gives CASSHRLAGQQETQYF.

Concerning this clone itself: The final CDR3 position lacks the conserved phenylalanine or tryptophan, pointing to a likely read error. V is TRBV18 and J is TRBJ1-6; D is ambiguous. The CDR3 loop spans 14 amino acids. V was shortened by 3 bases and J by 5 bases, with 8 bases between the two germline ends. Germline CDR1 and CDR2: KGHSH and LQKENI. The CDR3 DNA follows: TGTGCCAGCTCACCGAACAGTCATAATTCACCCCTCCACCTT. Amino acid sequence: CASSPNSHNSPLHL.

As to this clone: Compared with germline, one end of the junction differs, possibly owing to a read error. The same CDR3 is also encoded by other DNA sequences in this sample. The rearrangement links TRBV29-1 to TRBJ1-4; D possibly corresponds to TRBD1 (6 bases). CDR3 length equals 14 residues. CDR1 SQVTM and CDR2 ANQGSEA come from the germline V gene. The CDR3 bases are TGCAGCGTCCGGGACAACTTCCATAATGAGAAACTGTTTTTT. It codes for CSVRDNFHNEKLFF.

The V and J genes are TRBV5-4 and TRBJ2-1; 14 positions match TRBD2. Germline V gives CDR1 SGHNT, CDR2 YYREEE (reference sequence). There are 16 residues in the CDR3. V was clipped by 5 bases and J by 6 bases; unmatched bases: 7. CDR3 nucleotides: TGTGCCAGCAGTGGGGGACTAGCGGGGGCCATCAATGAGCAGTTCTTC. Protein sequence: CASSGGLAGAINEQFF.

The chain is built from TRBV27 and TRBJ1-1; no firm D call. Germline V lookup: CDR1 MNHEY, CDR2 SMNVEV (reference sequence). Trimming left V 3 bases short and J 1 base short, with 6 bases between. The CDR3 is 13 residues long. CDR3 nucleotides: TGTGCCAGCAGTTTGGCAAAGAACACTGAAGCTTTCTTT. This translates into CASSLAKNTEAFF.

This chain links TRBV2 with TRBJ2-5; 8 bases line up with TRBD2. Germline trimming cut 7 bases from V and 3 bases from J; bases unmatched to any gene: 10. CDR1 and CDR2 from the germline V gene are SNHLY and FYNNEI. CDR3 size: 15 residues. This chain's CDR3 is CASTPPGGLEETQYF. The CDR3 DNA is TGTGCCAGCACACCCCCGGGGGGGCTAGAAGAGACCCAGTACTTC. The full variable domain, in which reference TRBV2 and TRBJ2-5 provide the parts outside the CDR3, is EPEVTQTPSHQVTQMGQEVILRCVPISNHLYFYWYRQILGQKVEFLVSFYNNEISEKSEIFDDQFSVERPDGSNFTLKIRSTKLEDSAMYFCASTPPGGLEETQYFGPGTRLLVL.

The CDR3 spells CASSLQGANYGYTF. The DNA for the CDR3 is TGTGCCAGCAGCTTACAGGGAGCTAACTATGGCTACACCTTC. The chain has TRBV16 and TRBJ1-2; D may be TRBD1 (6 bases). CDR3 length: 14 amino acids. CDR1 and CDR2 from the germline V gene are KGHSY and FQNENV. The germline V and J ends were trimmed by 5 bases and 0 bases, with 10 bases remaining between them. The whole variable domain, filled in from reference TRBV16 and TRBJ1-2, reads GEEVAQTPKHLVRGEGQKAKLYCAPIKGHSYVFWYQQVLKNEFKFLISFQNENVFDETGMPKERFSAKCLPNSPCSLEIQATKLEDSAVYFCASSLQGANYGYTFGSGTRLTVV.

The chain combines TRBV18 with TRBJ1-1; no clear D gene. Trimming took 2 bases from V and 0 from J, leaving 10 bases between them. The CDR3 has 15 amino acids. Germline assignment: CDR1 KGHSH and CDR2 LQKENI. CDR3 in DNA: TGTGCCAGCTCACCAGGGCCCCTCATGAACACTGAAGCTTTCTTT. Amino acids: CASSPGPLMNTEAFF.